This TCR beta chain was sequenced for a study of T cells in Graves' hyperthyroidism and ophthalmopathy. Findings and caveats of the study: With a median lead of about six months before onset, the model predicted ophthalmopathy.

This clonotype was observed a handful of times. Its antigen remains unidentified. Amplified TCR beta CDR3 regions derived from RNA transcripts. TCR CDR3 underwent first-round RT-PCR with the HTBI primer set. TCRdb recomputed calls from the multiplex PCR reads with MiXCR, one row per CDR3 protein. The repertoire holds about half a million distinct CDR3 sequences, with under 25% as singletons. The CDR3 is made up of 12 amino acids. V gave up 8 bases and J gave up 8 bases, with 12 bases separating them. Germline V lookup: CDR1 MNHNS, CDR2 SASEGT. The rearrangement uses TRBV6-1 and TRBJ2-2, with D possibly TRBD2 on 7 matching bases. This TCR was recovered from a man aged 18 to 29 with Graves' hyperthyroidism. The sequenced sample was blood. The CDR3 loop is CASGGAGGELFF. DNA for the CDR3: TGTGCCAGCGGGGGGGCAGGTGGGGAGCTGTTTTTT.